This note documents a single T cell receptor (beta chain) sequence. 5'RACE, which relied on constant-segment primers, yielded TCR alpha and TCR beta cDNA libraries carrying sample barcodes and UMIs. From the 5' RACE reads, TCRdb called clonotypes with MiXCR, one entry per CDR3 protein. Of around 340,000 distinct CDR3 sequences detected, more than 15% appear once; the ten largest clones hold about a fifth. The data stem from a study of T-cell memory formation after mild COVID-19. With 6 bases removed from V and 2 bases from J, the gap between germline ends came to 20 bases. Germline-derived CDR1 and CDR2 are MNHNY and SVGAGI (reference sequence). This CDR3 has 18 residues.

Sequenced input: PBMCs or a T cell subset sorted from them (not recorded which). The clonotype originates from a man between 18 and 35 years old who had mild COVID-19 (a few samples of this study predate the infection). Cell type and time point are not known. The rearrangement joins TRBV6-6 to TRBJ2-6, with a weak D call TRBD1 (6 bases). The CDR3 DNA reads TGTGCCAGCAGGCCTAGACAGGCCGAGGGAACTGGGGCCAACGTCCTGACTTTC. This translates into CASRPRQAEGTGANVLTF.